This record concerns one T cell receptor (beta chain) sequence. The antigen remains undetermined. The data derive from a study of shared clonotypes between healthy human individuals. Notes on the study in general: Few donors restricted represented genetic and exposure-history diversity.

Sequencing was at deep level. Profiled with immunoSEQ multiplex PCR; TCRdb holds only in-frame clones, not every one. The profile shows millions of clones, approximately 90% of them singletons. The V gene lost 5 bases and the J gene lost 0 bases, with 10 bases spanning the gap. Germline values: CDR1 SGHVS, CDR2 FNYEAQ. This CDR3 has 14 amino acids. The receptor's source is a man aged 18 to 30 in good health. Specimen: naive CD4+ T cells sorted from blood. This sample's subset: CD45RA+ positively selected. The chain employs TRBV7-6 and TRBJ1-2; TRBD1 might be the D (6 bases). The CDR3 sequence is CASSPGGPNYGYTF. The CDR3 DNA reads TGTGCCAGCAGCCCCGGGGGCCCTAACTATGGCTACACCTTC. Drawing the rest from reference TRBV7-6 and TRBJ1-2, the complete variable domain is GAGVSQSPRYKVTKRGQDVALRCDPISGHVSLYWYRQALGQGPEFLTYFNYEAQQDKSGLPNDRFSAERPEGSISTLTIQRTEQRDSAMYRCASSPGGPNYGYTFGSGTRLTVV.